This TCR beta chain derives from a study of Graves' ophthalmopathy and Graves' hyperthyroidism. For repertoire sequencing, the TCR beta CDR3 regions were amplified from RNA transcripts. The first round was an RT-PCR with HTBI primers, and the second round was a multiplex PCR. In TCRdb, the multiplex PCR reads were re-called with MiXCR into one record per CDR3 protein. In the table there are some 350,000 distinct CDR3 sequences, roughly a sixth of which are singletons. In this sample, this clonotype turned up many times. The receptor was derived from an adult woman with stable Graves' hyperthyroidism. The sequenced material came from peripheral blood.

The CDR3: CATRLGGSTTGELFF. The CDR3 bases are TGTGCCACCAGATTAGGGGGATCAACCACCGGGGAGCTGTTTTTT. The chain is built from TRBV24-1 and TRBJ2-2; weak D call: TRBD1 (6 bases). The ends were cut back, 7 bases at V and 4 bases at J, with 15 bases in the middle. CDR1 is KGHDR and CDR2 is SFDVKD in the germline V gene. This CDR3 contains 15 residues.